One T cell receptor (beta chain) is described in this entry. Assay used: immunoSEQ multiplex PCR; TCRdb lists only in-frame clones, some missing. Here the sample spans 250,000 to 300,000 clones, over 75% being singletons. J gave up 8 bases and V 2 bases, and 18 bases lay outside the gene matches. CDR1 and CDR2 (germline): SGHKS, YYEKEE (reference sequence). This CDR3 spans 17 amino acids. This specimen comes from a study of blood T cell repertoires in COVID-19. Material: peripheral blood. This clonotype was obtained from a woman aged 60-75 years with acute or convalescent COVID-19. The chain is built from TRBV5-5 and TRBJ1-2, with 7 bases aligning to TRBD1. CDR3 sequence reads: CASSFSLTGSNPKGYTF. In nucleotides, the CDR3 is TGTGCCAGCAGCTTCTCCTTGACAGGGTCCAACCCCAAGGGCTACACCTTC.